The 24 T cell receptor beta chains below were found in one sample sequenced in a study of T cell responses to AZD1222 COVID-19 vaccine (TCRdb year 2021). The time point label, read with the paper, signifies: baseline before first vaccination. What the treatment or condition label conveys for this sample: meningococcal conjugate vaccine given as trial control. The library relied on the immunoSEQ multiplex PCR assay. Sourced from immuneACCESS, this table was stored by TCRdb with only in-frame sequences that have V and J called. A share of the clones is absent; for the studies checked, an unresolved V gene accounts for under half, and the remainder has no known explanation. The sample contains 120,000 or so clones, about nine tenths of them found a single time. About 4.3% of the sample goes to the ten largest clones. Sample: peripheral blood, taken on day 0 of MenACWY control vaccination. These receptors were obtained from an adult in good health.

The V and J genes are TRBV3-1 (or the pseudogene TRBV3-2) and TRBJ2-5; perhaps TRBD2 as D (7 bases). CDR1 is LGHDT and CDR2 is YNNKEL in the germline V gene (reference sequence). Trimming shortened V by 4 bases and J by 1 base, and 10 bases separated the two germline ends. The CDR3 contains 14 residues. CDR3 loop: CASSLRGAQETQYF. The DNA of the CDR3 is TGTGCCAGCAGCCTTCGGGGGGCCCAAGAGACCCAGTACTTC.

The chain joins TRBV4-1 to TRBJ1-6; tentatively, D is TRBD1 (5 bases). Trimming stripped 2 bases from V and 1 base from J, with 15 bases between. Germline V gene lookup returns CDR1 MGHRA and CDR2 YSYEKL. The CDR3 runs to 18 residues. In nucleotides, the CDR3 is TGCGCCAGCAGCCAAAATGTACCGGGACTGTCCTATAATTCACCCCTCCACTTT. This gives the protein CASSQNVPGLSYNSPLHF.

The chain combines TRBV18 with TRBJ2-1, with D tentatively TRBD2 (5 bases). V was trimmed by 5 bases and J by 6 bases, leaving 17 bases between them. The germline V gene has CDR1 KGHSH and CDR2 LQKENI. The CDR3 loop spans 15 amino acids. CDR3 sequence reads: CASSDRGAGSNEQFF. The CDR3 DNA is TGTGCCAGCTCAGACCGGGGTGCTGGGAGCAATGAGCAGTTCTTC.

The gene calls are TRBV15 and TRBJ1-2, with D possibly matching TRBD1 (5 bases). This CDR3 spans 13 amino acids. CDR1 is LNHNV, CDR2 YYDKDF, per germline (reference sequence). Trimming took 0 bases from V and 8 from J, leaving 10 bases between them. The CDR3 nucleotides are TGTGCCACCAGCAGAGAGACAGACAGAGGCTACACCTTC. Translating it yields CATSRETDRGYTF.

The chain couples TRBV28 to TRBJ2-4; D is possibly TRBD2 (5 bases). The CDR3 is made up of 18 amino acids. The germline gives CDR1 MDHEN, CDR2 SYDVKM. Between the trimmed V and J ends, which lost 6 bases and 9 bases, there was a span of 30 bases. CDR3 sequence reads: CASSLQSLAGTNLGIQYF. DNA for the CDR3: TGTGCCAGCAGCCTGCAGTCTCTGGCGGGCACGAACTTGGGCATTCAGTACTTC. Filled out from reference TRBV28 and TRBJ2-4, the complete variable domain reads DVKVTQSSRYLVKRTGEKVFLECVQDMDHENMFWYRQDPGLGLRLIYFSYDVKMKEKGDIPEGYSVSREKKERFSLILESASTNQTSMYLCASSLQSLAGTNLGIQYFGAGTRLSVL.

The chain combines TRBV18 with TRBJ2-7; a possible D gene is TRBD1 (6 bases). There are 13 residues in the CDR3. V dropped 2 bases and J dropped 6 bases, with 11 bases sitting between them. Germline CDR1 reads KGHSH; CDR2 reads LQKENI. The CDR3 nucleotides read TGTGCCAGCTCACCAGGGCTAGGGGGCGAGCAGTACTTC. It codes for CASSPGLGGEQYF.

This chain uses TRBV27 with TRBJ2-3, with 8 bases aligning to TRBD2. V was clipped by 3 bases and J by 0 bases; unmatched bases: 2. There are 15 residues in the CDR3. Germline loops: CDR1 MNHEY, CDR2 SMNVEV (reference sequence). DNA for the CDR3: TGTGCCAGCAGTTTTAGCGGGGAGAGCACAGATACGCAGTATTTT. This gives the protein CASSFSGESTDTQYF.

Written as DNA, the CDR3 is TGCGCCAGCATCAGGGAACCCTCTAGCACAGATACGCAGTATTTT. It codes for CASIREPSSTDTQYF. This rearrangement joins TRBV5-1 to TRBJ2-3; tentative D call: TRBD1 (5 bases). Germline CDR1 is SGHRS and CDR2 is YFSETQ. The CDR3 totals 15 residues. Trimming pared 6 bases from V and 0 bases from J, leaving 14 bases between.

This chain links TRBV6-5 with TRBJ2-3; TRBD2 matches 7 bases. Losses at the gene ends were 6 bases for V and 2 bases for J; bases not matched to a gene: 5. This CDR3 is 14 amino acids long. CDR1 is MNHEY and CDR2 is SVGAGI in the germline V gene. The CDR3 nucleotides read TGTGCCAGCAGACCCGGGGGGAACACAGATACGCAGTATTTT. It specifies CASRPGGNTDTQYF.

The CDR3 DNA follows: TGTGCCAGCAGACTAGTGACTAGCGGGAGTTTTGATGAGCAGTTCTTC. Amino acid sequence: CASRLVTSGSFDEQFF. This sequence joins TRBV27 and TRBJ2-1; 12 bases match TRBD2. The V gene's germline CDR1 is MNHEY and CDR2 SMNVEV (reference sequence). The CDR3 length is 16 residues. Losses at the gene ends were 6 bases for V and 8 bases for J; bases not matched to a gene: 11.

The chain is built from TRBV19 and TRBJ1-2, with D unclear. V lost 10 bases to trimming and J lost 0 bases, with 12 bases between them. Germline CDR1 and CDR2: LNHDA and SQIVND (reference sequence). The CDR3 has 13 amino acids. The CDR3 coding sequence is TGTGCCACCCTGGGGTATCCTAACTATGGCTACACCTTC. This sequence encodes CATLGYPNYGYTF.

V gene TRBV5-1 combines with J gene TRBJ1-4; the match to TRBD1 covers 9 bases. Germline V lookup: CDR1 SGHRS, CDR2 YFSETQ. The CDR3 is made up of 15 amino acids. V dropped 4 bases and J dropped 7; count of bases not matched to a gene: 8. CDR3 DNA: TGCGCCAGCAGCCAGGGAGACAGGGGGACTGAAAAACTGTTTTTT. This translates into CASSQGDRGTEKLFF. Full variable domain (outside the CDR3, taken from reference TRBV5-1 and TRBJ1-4): KAGVTQTPRYLIKTRGQQVTLSCSPISGHRSVSWYQQTPGQGLQFLFEYFSETQRNKGNFPGRFSGRQFSNSRSEMNVSTLELGDSALYLCASSQGDRGTEKLFFGSGTQLSVL.

The chain combines TRBV7-9 with TRBJ1-5; TRBD1 matches at 12 bases. The germline gives CDR1 SEHNR, CDR2 FQNEAQ (reference sequence). This CDR3 has 18 residues. With 5 bases clipped from V and 1 base from J, the junction kept 9 bases outside the gene matches. The CDR3 DNA sequence: TGTGCCAGCAGCCGTTCGGGACAGGGGGCTCGGAGCAATCAGCCCCAGCATTTT. It yields the protein CASSRSGQGARSNQPQHF.

The chain joins TRBV30 to TRBJ2-1; unclear D gene. V dropped 5 bases and J dropped 0 bases, with 8 bases sitting between them. From germline, CDR1 is GTSNPN and CDR2 SVGIG (reference sequence). The CDR3 loop spans 13 amino acids. CDR3 sequence (DNA): TGTGCCTGGGAAACACCCTCCTACAATGAGCAGTTCTTC. Translating it yields CAWETPSYNEQFF.

The CDR3 protein is CASSYSSTYQPQHF. CDR3 nucleotides: TGTGCCAGCAGTTACTCGAGTACCTATCAGCCCCAGCATTTT. The V and J genes are TRBV6-2 or TRBV6-3 and TRBJ1-5; D uncertain. Deletions cut 0 bases from V and 5 bases from J, with 8 bases between. The germline V gene has CDR1 MNHEY and CDR2 SVGEGT. This CDR3 region has 14 residues.

This rearrangement joins TRBV19 to TRBJ2-6; the D is unclear. The CDR3 runs to 15 residues. The V gene lost 3 bases and the J gene lost 2 bases, with 8 bases spanning the gap. Germline values: CDR1 LNHDA, CDR2 SQIVND (reference sequence). CDR3 sequence reads: CASSIREAGANVLTF. The CDR3 DNA follows: TGTGCCAGTAGTATCAGAGAAGCTGGGGCCAACGTCCTGACTTTC.

The V call is TRBV7-9, the J call TRBJ2-3; 7 nucleotides align to TRBD2. V shed 5 bases, J shed 4 bases, and the junction held 6 bases outside the gene matches. In germline, CDR1 is SEHNR, CDR2 FQNEAQ (reference sequence). This CDR3 comprises 14 residues. The CDR3 loop is CASSPSRGADTQYF. CDR3 in DNA: TGTGCCAGCAGCCCCTCCCGGGGGGCAGATACGCAGTATTTT.

The J gene is TRBJ1-2, the V gene TRBV7-2; D call uncertain. Germline V lookup: CDR1 SGHTA, CDR2 FQGNSA. The CDR3 consists of 17 residues. Trimming left V 2 bases short and J 0 bases short, with 16 bases between. The CDR3 spells CASSLTPGKGANYGYTF. For the CDR3, the DNA is TGTGCCAGCAGCTTAACCCCGGGGAAAGGTGCTAACTATGGCTACACCTTC.

This chain joins TRBV19 and TRBJ1-1, with TRBD1 matching over 9 bases. The V segment lost 4 bases and the J segment 5 bases; nucleotides outside the gene matches: 8. The germline gives CDR1 LNHDA, CDR2 SQIVND (reference sequence). The CDR3 sequence is 15 residues long. The CDR3 reads CASSRIDRGDTEAFF. CDR3 DNA: TGTGCCAGTAGTAGGATCGACAGGGGGGATACTGAAGCTTTCTTT.

The rearrangement joins TRBV2 to TRBJ2-2; D may be TRBD2 (6 bases). The V gene's germline CDR1 is SNHLY and CDR2 FYNNEI. V lost 8 bases and J 4 bases, leaving 14 bases between the germline ends. The CDR3 has 14 residues. This CDR3 is CASWLAIGTGELFF. The CDR3 nucleotides are TGTGCCAGCTGGCTAGCGATTGGCACCGGGGAGCTGTTTTTT.

This clone turned up a few times. V and J are TRBV11-2 and TRBJ2-7; D gene uncertain. Germline V gene data show CDR1 as SGHAT and CDR2 as FQNNGV. The length of the CDR3 is 16 residues. V lost 5 bases, J lost 3 bases, and 20 bases lay in between. The CDR3 coding sequence is TGTGCCAGCAGCCCACATCGGGCTGGGGTTGGCTACGAGCAGTACTTC. It encodes CASSPHRAGVGYEQYF.

The chain recombines TRBV5-4 with TRBJ2-2, with D uncertain. Germline-derived CDR1 and CDR2 are SGHNT and YYREEE (reference sequence). The length of the CDR3 is 12 residues. Trimming pared 2 bases from V and 3 bases from J, leaving 2 bases between. DNA for the CDR3: TGTGCCAGCAGCTTCCACACCGGGGAGCTGTTTTTT. Amino acid sequence: CASSFHTGELFF. Combining the CDR3 with reference TRBV5-4 and TRBJ2-2 gives the whole variable domain ETGVTQSPTHLIKTRGQQVTLRCSSQSGHNTVSWYQQALGQGPQFIFQYYREEENGRGNFPPRFSGLQFPNYSSELNVNALELDDSALYLCASSFHTGELFFGEGSRLTVL.

This chain joins TRBV28 and TRBJ2-2, with a tentative D call TRBD1 (6 bases). The germline gives CDR1 MDHEN, CDR2 SYDVKM. The ends were cut back, 2 bases at V and 7 bases at J, with 11 bases in the middle. The CDR3 contains 14 residues. This chain's CDR3 is CASSLPRDNGELFF. The CDR3 DNA sequence: TGTGCCAGCAGTTTACCCCGGGACAACGGGGAGCTGTTTTTT.

This clone has only one observation. This chain connects TRBV5-4 to TRBJ2-5; 7 bases agree with TRBD1. Germline trimming cut 1 base from V and 2 bases from J; bases unmatched to any gene: 2. The length of the CDR3 is 14 residues. Germline V lookup: CDR1 SGHNT, CDR2 YYREEE (reference sequence). CDR3 nucleotide sequence: TGTGCCAGCAGCTTGACCAGGGGGCAAGAGACCCAGTACTTC. The encoded protein is CASSLTRGQETQYF.